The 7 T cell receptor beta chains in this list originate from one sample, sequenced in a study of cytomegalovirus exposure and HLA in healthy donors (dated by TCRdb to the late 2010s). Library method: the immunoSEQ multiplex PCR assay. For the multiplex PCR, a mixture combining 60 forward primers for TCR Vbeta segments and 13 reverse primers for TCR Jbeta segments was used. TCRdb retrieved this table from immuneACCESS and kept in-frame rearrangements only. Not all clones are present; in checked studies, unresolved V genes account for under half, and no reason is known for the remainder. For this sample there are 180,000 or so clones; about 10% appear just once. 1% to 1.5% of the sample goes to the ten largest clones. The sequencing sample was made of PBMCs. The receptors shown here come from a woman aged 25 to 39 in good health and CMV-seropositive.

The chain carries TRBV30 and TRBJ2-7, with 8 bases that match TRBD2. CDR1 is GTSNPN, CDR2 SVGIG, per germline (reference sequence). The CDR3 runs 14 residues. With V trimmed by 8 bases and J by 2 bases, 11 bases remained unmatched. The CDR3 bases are TGTGCCGCCCTGCGGGGGGCGCGTCCCTACGAGCAGTACTTC. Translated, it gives CAALRGARPYEQYF.

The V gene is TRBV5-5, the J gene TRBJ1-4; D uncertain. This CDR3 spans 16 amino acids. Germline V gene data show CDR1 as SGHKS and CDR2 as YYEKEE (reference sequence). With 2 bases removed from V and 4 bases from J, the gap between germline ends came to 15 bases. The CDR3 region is CASSLTDGEHNEKLFF. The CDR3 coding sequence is TGTGCCAGCAGCTTAACAGATGGGGAGCATAATGAAAAACTGTTTTTT.

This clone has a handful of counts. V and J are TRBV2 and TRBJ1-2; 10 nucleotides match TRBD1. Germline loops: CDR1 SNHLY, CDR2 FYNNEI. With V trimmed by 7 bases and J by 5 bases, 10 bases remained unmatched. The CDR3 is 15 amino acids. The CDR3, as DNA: TGTGCCAGCAAGGACAGGGGGTTTTCGACGTATGGCTACACCTTC. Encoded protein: CASKDRGFSTYGYTF.

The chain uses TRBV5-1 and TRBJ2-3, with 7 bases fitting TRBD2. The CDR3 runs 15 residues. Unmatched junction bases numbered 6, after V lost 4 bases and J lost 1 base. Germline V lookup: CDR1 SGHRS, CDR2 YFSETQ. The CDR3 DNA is TGCGCCAGCAGCATTAGCGGGCAGCGCACAGATACGCAGTATTTT. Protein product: CASSISGQRTDTQYF. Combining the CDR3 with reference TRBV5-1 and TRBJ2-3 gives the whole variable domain KAGVTQTPRYLIKTRGQQVTLSCSPISGHRSVSWYQQTPGQGLQFLFEYFSETQRNKGNFPGRFSGRQFSNSRSEMNVSTLELGDSALYLCASSISGQRTDTQYFGPGTRLTVL.

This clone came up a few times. In DNA form, the CDR3 reads TGTGCCAGCGGGCGGGAAAGGGGAAGCGAGCAGTACTTC. Translated: CASGRERGSEQYF. The chain links TRBV6-5 to TRBJ2-7; TRBD2 might be the D (6 bases). Germline V gene lookup returns CDR1 MNHEY and CDR2 SVGAGI. V was trimmed by 8 bases and J by 6 bases, leaving 17 bases between them. The CDR3 spans 13 residues.

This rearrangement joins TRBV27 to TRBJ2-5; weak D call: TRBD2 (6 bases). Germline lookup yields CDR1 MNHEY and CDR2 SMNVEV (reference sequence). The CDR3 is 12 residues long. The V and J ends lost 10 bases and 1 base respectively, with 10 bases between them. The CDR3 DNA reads TGTGCCAACGCGGGACTCCAAGAGACCCAGTACTTC. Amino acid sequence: CANAGLQETQYF.

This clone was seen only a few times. The CDR3 DNA reads as TGCGCCAGCAGCCCGTCGGGGGACACTGAAGCTTTCTTT. Its protein product is CASSPSGDTEAFF. The V gene is TRBV5-1, the J gene TRBJ1-1; tentatively, D is TRBD1 (5 bases). The CDR3 is 13 amino acids. V lost 4 bases and J 3 bases, leaving 10 bases between the germline ends. The V gene's germline CDR1 is SGHRS and CDR2 YFSETQ.